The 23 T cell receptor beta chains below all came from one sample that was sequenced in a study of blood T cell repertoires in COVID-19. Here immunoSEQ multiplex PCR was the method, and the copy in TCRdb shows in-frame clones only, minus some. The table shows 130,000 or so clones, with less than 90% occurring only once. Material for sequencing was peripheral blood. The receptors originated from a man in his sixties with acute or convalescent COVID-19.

CDR3 sequence: CASRSGDRNYGYTF. CDR3 bases: TGTGCCAGCAGGTCAGGGGATCGAAACTATGGCTACACCTTC. The gene calls are TRBV27 and TRBJ1-2; tentative D call: TRBD1 (6 bases). V lost 6 bases to trimming and J lost 2 bases, with 13 bases between them. The CDR3 sequence is 14 residues long. Germline CDR1 is MNHEY and CDR2 is SMNVEV (reference sequence).

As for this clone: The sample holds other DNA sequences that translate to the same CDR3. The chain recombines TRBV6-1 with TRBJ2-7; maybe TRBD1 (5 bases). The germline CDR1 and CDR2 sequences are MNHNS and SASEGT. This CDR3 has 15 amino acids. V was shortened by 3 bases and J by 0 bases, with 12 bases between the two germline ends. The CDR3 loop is CASSDRARSSYEQYF. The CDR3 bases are TGTGCCAGCAGTGACAGGGCCCGGAGCTCCTACGAGCAGTACTTC.

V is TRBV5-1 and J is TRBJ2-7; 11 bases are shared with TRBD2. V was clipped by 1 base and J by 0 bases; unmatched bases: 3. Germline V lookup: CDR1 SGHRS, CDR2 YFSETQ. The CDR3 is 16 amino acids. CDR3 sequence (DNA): TGCGCCAGCAGCTTGTCGGGGACTAGCGGCTCCTACGAGCAGTACTTC. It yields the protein CASSLSGTSGSYEQYF.

CDR3 loop: CASSWARTGNEQYF. The CDR3 DNA follows: TGTGCCAGCAGTTGGGCCCGGACAGGGAACGAGCAGTACTTC. This chain connects TRBV6-6 to TRBJ2-7, with 8 nucleotides matching TRBD1. The CDR3 totals 14 residues. V gave up 4 bases and J gave up 5 bases; unmatched junction bases: 7. Per germline, CDR1 MNHNY and CDR2 SVGAGI (reference sequence).

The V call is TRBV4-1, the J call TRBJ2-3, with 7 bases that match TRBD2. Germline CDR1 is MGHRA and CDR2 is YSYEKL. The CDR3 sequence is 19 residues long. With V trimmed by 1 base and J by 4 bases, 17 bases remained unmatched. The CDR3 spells CASSQGRSGTARWADTQYF. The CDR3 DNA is TGCGCCAGCAGCCAAGGACGGAGCGGGACTGCCCGTTGGGCAGATACGCAGTATTTT.

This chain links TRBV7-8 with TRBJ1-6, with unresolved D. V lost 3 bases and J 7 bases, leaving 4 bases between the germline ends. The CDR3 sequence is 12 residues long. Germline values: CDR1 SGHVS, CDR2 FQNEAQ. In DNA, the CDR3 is TGTGCCAGCAGCTTTATCAATTCACCCCTCCACTTT. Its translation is CASSFINSPLHF.

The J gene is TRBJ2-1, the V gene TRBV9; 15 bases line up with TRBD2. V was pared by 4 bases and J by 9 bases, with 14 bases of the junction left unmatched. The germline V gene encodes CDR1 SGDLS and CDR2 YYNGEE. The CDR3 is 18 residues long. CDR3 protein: CASSPRGLAGGRGGEQFF. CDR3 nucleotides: TGTGCCAGCAGCCCGAGAGGACTAGCGGGAGGGCGCGGTGGTGAGCAGTTCTTC.

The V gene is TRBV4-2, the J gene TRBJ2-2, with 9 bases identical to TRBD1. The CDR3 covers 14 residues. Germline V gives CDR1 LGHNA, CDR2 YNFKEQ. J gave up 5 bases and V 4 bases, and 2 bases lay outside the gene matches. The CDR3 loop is CASSRDRVTGELFF. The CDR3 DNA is TGTGCCAGCAGCCGGGACAGGGTTACCGGGGAGCTGTTTTTT.

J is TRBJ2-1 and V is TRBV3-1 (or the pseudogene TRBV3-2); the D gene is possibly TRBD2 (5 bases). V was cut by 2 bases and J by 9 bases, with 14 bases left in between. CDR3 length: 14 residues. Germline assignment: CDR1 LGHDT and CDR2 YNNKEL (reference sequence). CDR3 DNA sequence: TGTGCCAGCAGCCAAAGAAAAGGGAGCGGTGAGCAGTTCTTC. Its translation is CASSQRKGSGEQFF.

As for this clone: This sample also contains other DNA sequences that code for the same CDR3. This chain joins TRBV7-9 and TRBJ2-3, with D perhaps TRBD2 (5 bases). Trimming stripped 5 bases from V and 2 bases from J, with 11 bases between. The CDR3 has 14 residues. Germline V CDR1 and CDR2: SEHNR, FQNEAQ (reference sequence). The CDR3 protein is CASSPSGNTDTQYF. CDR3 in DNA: TGTGCCAGCAGCCCAAGCGGAAACACAGATACGCAGTATTTT.

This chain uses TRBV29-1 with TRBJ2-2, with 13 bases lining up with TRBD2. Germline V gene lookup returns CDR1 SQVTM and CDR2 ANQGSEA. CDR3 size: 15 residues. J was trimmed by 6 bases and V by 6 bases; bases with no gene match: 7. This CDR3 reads CSVRRTSGSAGELFF. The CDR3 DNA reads TGCAGCGTCCGACGGACTAGCGGGAGTGCCGGGGAGCTGTTTTTT.

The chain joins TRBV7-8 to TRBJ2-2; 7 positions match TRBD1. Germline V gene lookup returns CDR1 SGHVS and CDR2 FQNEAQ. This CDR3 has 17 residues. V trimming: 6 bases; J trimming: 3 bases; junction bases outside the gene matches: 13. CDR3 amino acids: CASRAYRGVLHTGELFF. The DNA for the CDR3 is TGTGCCAGCAGAGCCTACAGGGGAGTCTTGCACACCGGGGAGCTGTTTTTT. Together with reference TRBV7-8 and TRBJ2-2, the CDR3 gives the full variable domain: GAGVSQSPRYKVAKRGQDVALRCDPISGHVSLFWYQQALGQGPEFLTYFQNEAQLDKSGLPSDRFFAERPEGSVSTLKIQRTQQEDSAVYLCASRAYRGVLHTGELFFGEGSRLTVL.

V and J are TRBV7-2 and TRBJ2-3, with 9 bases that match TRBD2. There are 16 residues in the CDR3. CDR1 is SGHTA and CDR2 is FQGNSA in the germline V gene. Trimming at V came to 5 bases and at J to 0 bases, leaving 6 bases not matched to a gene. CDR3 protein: CASSLTSGPSTDTQYF. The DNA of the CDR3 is TGTGCCAGCAGCCTTACTAGCGGGCCTAGCACAGATACGCAGTATTTT.

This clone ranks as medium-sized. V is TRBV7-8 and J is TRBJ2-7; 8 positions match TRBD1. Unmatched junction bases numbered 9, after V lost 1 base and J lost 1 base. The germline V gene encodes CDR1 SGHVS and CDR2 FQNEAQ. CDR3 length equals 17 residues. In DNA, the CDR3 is TGTGCCAGCAGCTTAGGTCCCGGGACAGGATTATCCTACGAGCAGTACTTC. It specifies CASSLGPGTGLSYEQYF.

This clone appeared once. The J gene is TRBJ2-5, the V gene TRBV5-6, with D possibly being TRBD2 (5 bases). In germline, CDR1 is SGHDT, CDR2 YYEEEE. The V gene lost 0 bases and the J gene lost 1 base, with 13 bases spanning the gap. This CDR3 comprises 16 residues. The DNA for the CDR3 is TGTGCCAGCAGCTTGGGCGTATTGGACTTCCAAGAGACCCAGTACTTC. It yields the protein CASSLGVLDFQETQYF.

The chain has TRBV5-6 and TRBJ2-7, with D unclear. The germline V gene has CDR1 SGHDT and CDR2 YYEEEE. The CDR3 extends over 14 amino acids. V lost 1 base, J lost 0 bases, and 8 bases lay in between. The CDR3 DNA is TGTGCCAGCAGCTTGTCCGGTGGCTCCTACGAGCAGTACTTC. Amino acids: CASSLSGGSYEQYF.

The DNA for the CDR3 is TGCGCCAGCAGCTTGGAGTTCAGTAACACCGGGGAGCTGTTTTTT. Residues: CASSLEFSNTGELFF. The rearrangement joins TRBV5-1 to TRBJ2-2; no definite D call. From germline, CDR1 is SGHRS and CDR2 YFSETQ. V was clipped by 0 bases and J by 2 bases, with 8 bases between them. This CDR3 comprises 15 residues.

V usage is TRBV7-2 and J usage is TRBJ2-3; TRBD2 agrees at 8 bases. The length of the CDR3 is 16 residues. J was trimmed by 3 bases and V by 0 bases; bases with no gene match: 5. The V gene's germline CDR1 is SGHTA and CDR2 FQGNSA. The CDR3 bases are TGTGCCAGCAGCTTAGCAGGGGCTAGCGGGACAGATACGCAGTATTTT. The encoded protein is CASSLAGASGTDTQYF.

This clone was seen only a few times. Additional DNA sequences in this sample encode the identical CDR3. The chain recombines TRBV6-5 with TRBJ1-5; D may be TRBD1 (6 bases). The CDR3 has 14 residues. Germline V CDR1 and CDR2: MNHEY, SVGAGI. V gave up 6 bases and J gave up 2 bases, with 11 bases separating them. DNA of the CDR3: TGTGCCAGCAGCTCTCGGACAGGCAATCAGCCCCAGCATTTT. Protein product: CASSSRTGNQPQHF.

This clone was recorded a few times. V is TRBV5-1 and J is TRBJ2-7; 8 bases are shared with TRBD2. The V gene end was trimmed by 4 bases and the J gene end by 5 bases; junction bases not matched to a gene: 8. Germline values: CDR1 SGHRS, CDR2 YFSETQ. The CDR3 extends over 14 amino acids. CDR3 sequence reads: CASSLETSANEQYF. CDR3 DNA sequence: TGCGCCAGCAGCCTCGAGACTAGCGCCAACGAGCAGTACTTC.

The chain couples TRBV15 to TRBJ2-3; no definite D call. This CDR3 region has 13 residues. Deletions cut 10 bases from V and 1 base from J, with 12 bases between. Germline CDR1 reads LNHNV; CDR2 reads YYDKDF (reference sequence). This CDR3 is CAIPRVGTDTQYF. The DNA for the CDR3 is TGTGCCATTCCCCGGGTTGGCACAGATACGCAGTATTTT.

DNA for the CDR3: TGTGCCAGCAGGAGGGATGTGTACGAGCAGTACTTC. It codes for CASRRDVYEQYF. The genes are TRBV28 and TRBJ2-7; D might be TRBD2 (5 bases). The CDR3 extends over 12 amino acids. Looked up from germline, CDR1 is MDHEN and CDR2 is SYDVKM. V lost 6 bases, J lost 4 bases, and 10 bases lay in between.

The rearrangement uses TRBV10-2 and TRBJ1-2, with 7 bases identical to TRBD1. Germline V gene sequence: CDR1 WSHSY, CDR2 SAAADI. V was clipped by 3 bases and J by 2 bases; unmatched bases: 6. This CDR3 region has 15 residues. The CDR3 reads CASSDPTGSNYGYTF. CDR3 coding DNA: TGCGCCAGCAGTGACCCGACAGGGTCAAACTATGGCTACACCTTC.